This T cell receptor (beta chain) came from a study of control samples from healthy donors and cancer patients. Repertoires were generated with immunoSEQ multiplex PCR, while TCRdb's copy carries only in-frame clones and drops some. The data show 150,000 to 200,000 clones, approximately 90% seen once. Trimming removed 3 bases at V and 4 bases at J, with 6 bases between. CDR3 length equals 11 residues. Germline V gene data show CDR1 as SQVTM and CDR2 as ANQGSEA. The clonotype was recovered from a man aged 25-40 years in good health. What was sequenced was blood. This chain joins TRBV29-1 and TRBJ1-1; D gene uncertain. CDR3 DNA sequence: TGCAGCGTTGATCCCAGCACTGAAGCTTTCTTT. This sequence encodes CSVDPSTEAFF.